These 5 T cell receptor beta chains share one sample of origin, sequenced in a study of T cell responses to AZD1222 COVID-19 vaccine. TCRdb keeps only in-frame clones here, not all; method: immunoSEQ multiplex PCR. The repertoire holds about 78,000 clones, with approximately 88% as singletons. The sample consisted of peripheral blood, taken on day 0 of MenACWY control vaccination. The receptors stem from an adult in good health.

This sequence joins TRBV6-2 or TRBV6-3 and TRBJ2-7, with 9 positions matching TRBD1. The CDR3 is made up of 14 amino acids. The V gene end was trimmed by 2 bases and the J gene end by 7 bases; junction bases not matched to a gene: 6. Germline-derived CDR1 and CDR2 are MNHEY and SVGEGT. The CDR3 region is CASSYGQGSGEQYF. For the CDR3, the DNA is TGTGCCAGCAGTTACGGACAGGGGTCGGGGGAGCAGTACTTC.

This chain links TRBV15 with TRBJ2-5; D may be TRBD2 (6 bases). The V end was cut by 4 bases, the J end by 5 bases, with 17 bases between. The V gene's germline CDR1 is LNHNV and CDR2 YYDKDF (reference sequence). This CDR3 contains 15 residues. In DNA, the CDR3 is TGTGCCACCAGCACCCCAGGGCGGGGCAGGGAGACCCAGTACTTC. Encoded protein: CATSTPGRGRETQYF.

This rearrangement joins TRBV6-2 or TRBV6-3 to TRBJ2-1; 7 nucleotides match TRBD2. V shed 5 bases and J 1 base; nucleotides not matched to a gene: 5. Germline V gene lookup returns CDR1 MNHEY and CDR2 SVGEGT. The CDR3 is 15 residues long. This CDR3 is CASSPGGRSYNEQFF. CDR3 bases: TGTGCCAGCAGTCCGGGGGGTCGATCCTACAATGAGCAGTTCTTC.

The rearrangement joins TRBV28 to TRBJ2-1; perhaps TRBD1 as D (6 bases). Trimming stripped 4 bases from V and 4 bases from J, with 8 bases between. Germline lookup yields CDR1 MDHEN and CDR2 SYDVKM. This CDR3 spans 13 amino acids. Here the CDR3 reads CASSSGQYNEQFF. In nucleotides, the CDR3 is TGTGCCAGCAGTTCGGGACAATACAATGAGCAGTTCTTC.

In this sample, this clone turned up a few times. The chain couples TRBV6-5 to TRBJ1-5; unclear D gene. Looked up from germline, CDR1 is MNHEY and CDR2 is SVGAGI. V was clipped by 8 bases and J by 0 bases, with 11 bases between them. The CDR3 runs to 14 residues. The CDR3 reads CASAAGNSNQPQHF. CDR3 DNA sequence: TGTGCCAGCGCCGCAGGAAATAGCAATCAGCCCCAGCATTTT.